These 4 T cell receptor beta chains were all obtained from the same sample, sequenced in a study of response to subunit inactivated influenza vaccine. TCRdb passed the RT-PCR reads through MiXCR, listing each CDR3 protein once. The repertoire has some 540,000 distinct CDR3 sequences, roughly 25% of them found once; the top ten carry 2.5% to 3%. This same sample was also part of a study on T cells expressing NK-cell markers. From that paper: With UMIs, 5'RACE template switching was used to make TCR beta cDNA.

The sequencing used CD4+ T cells sorted from PBMCs, collected roughly 12 days after vaccination. These receptors were obtained from a man aged 45-60 years who received an inactivated influenza vaccine.

This chain joins TRBV20-1 and TRBJ2-7, with a tentative D call TRBD1 (6 bases). CDR3 length: 11 amino acids. The V gene lost 2 bases and the J gene lost 4 bases, with 6 bases spanning the gap. Per germline, CDR1 DFQATT and CDR2 SNEGSKA (reference sequence). As DNA, the CDR3 is TGCAGTGCTAGACAGGGGTACGAGCAGTACTTC. This encodes CSARQGYEQYF.

With respect to this clonotype: Mismatch with germline at one junction end may stem from a read error. This rearrangement joins TRBV28 to TRBJ2-4; D is unresolved. Per germline, CDR1 MDHEN and CDR2 SYDVKM. The CDR3 runs to 16 residues. This CDR3 is CASSSTESLAKKIQYF. DNA of the CDR3: TGTGCCAGCAGTAGCACAGAGTCCTTAGCCAAAAAGATTCAGTACTTC.

The chain is built from TRBV7-3 and TRBJ2-5; D call uncertain. Trimming took 1 base from V and 5 from J, leaving 8 bases between them. Germline V lookup: CDR1 SGHTA, CDR2 FQGTGA. The CDR3 loop spans 13 amino acids. CDR3 region: CASSLNSLETQYF. As DNA, the CDR3 is TGTGCCAGCAGCTTAAATTCCCTGGAGACCCAGTACTTC.

The V and J genes are TRBV15 and TRBJ2-5; D gene unclear. Germline V gene lookup returns CDR1 LNHNV and CDR2 YYDKDF (reference sequence). The CDR3 loop spans 13 amino acids. Trimming shortened V by 0 bases and J by 2 bases, and 4 bases separated the two germline ends. As DNA, the CDR3 is TGTGCCACCAGCAGAGAACGGCAAGAGACCCAGTACTTC. It specifies CATSRERQETQYF.